This T cell receptor (beta chain) was captured in a study of shared clonotypes between healthy human individuals. Overall study: A donor's plate count was three for CD4 naive and three for CD4 memory; CD8 naive had two and CD8 memory one.

As defined, naive CD8 cells were CD45RO-negative and positively selected for CCR7, with terminally differentiated effector memory CD45RA+ cells excluded. V lost 4 bases to trimming and J lost 5 bases; unmatched junction nucleotides: 13. From germline, CDR1 is SGDLS and CDR2 YYNGEE. The CDR3 spans 16 residues. Using immunoSEQ multiplex PCR, the repertoire was profiled, and TCRdb retains in-frame clones only, with some absent. The sample contains 1.5 million to 2.5 million clones, roughly 95% of which appear only once. Study-level results: Generally, naive subsets (rather than memory subsets) showed larger estimated richness.

With regard to this clone: Its target is not known.

This receptor was obtained from a man aged 18 to 29 in good health. Sequencing was performed on naive CD8+ T cells sorted from blood. The chain combines TRBV9 with TRBJ2-7, with 9 positions matching TRBD1. In DNA, the CDR3 is TGTGCCAGCAGCACCCGAACCGGGACAGGGTACGACGAGCAGTACTTC. Protein: CASSTRTGTGYDEQYF.